This entry lists 8 T cell receptor beta chains sequenced from one sample in a study of brain T cells in children with intractable seizures. Using immunoSEQ multiplex PCR, the repertoire was profiled, and TCRdb retains in-frame clones only, with some absent. In the table there are about 340,000 clones, roughly 93% of which are singletons. Time point noted: blood from clinic visit 5 months post-surgery; TSC patient then seizure free. The sample in question was peripheral blood, obtained approximately 5 months after surgery. Receptors originate from a boy younger than two with tuberous sclerosis and intractable seizures.

J is TRBJ1-2 and V is TRBV10-3; D unclear. This CDR3 is built from 11 residues. Germline V CDR1 and CDR2: ENHRY, SYGVKD. Trimming removed 1 base from V and 8 bases from J, with 5 bases in between. Written as DNA, the CDR3 is TGTGCCATCAGTGAGTTGGAGGGCTACACCTTC. As protein: CAISELEGYTF.

The J gene is TRBJ1-2, the V gene TRBV12-3 or TRBV12-4; perhaps TRBD1 as D (5 bases). Trimming took 8 bases from V and 8 from J, leaving 15 bases between them. The length of the CDR3 is 12 residues. CDR3 protein: CASGAGIYGYTF. Here the CDR3 DNA reads TGTGCCAGCGGAGCAGGGATTTACGGCTACACCTTC.

The V call is TRBV6-1, the J call TRBJ2-7; tentative D call: TRBD1 (6 bases). The CDR3 sequence is 17 residues long. Per germline, CDR1 MNHNS and CDR2 SASEGT. V lost 2 bases to trimming and J lost 5 bases, with 22 bases between them. This CDR3 reads CASSEPLYRVFGHEQYF. CDR3 nucleotide sequence: TGTGCCAGCAGTGAACCCTTATACAGGGTTTTTGGTCACGAGCAGTACTTC.

The V call is TRBV6-6, the J call TRBJ2-7; the D is unclear. CDR3 length: 14 residues. CDR1 MNHNY and CDR2 SVGAGI come from the germline V gene (reference sequence). V lost 6 bases and J 6 bases, leaving 18 bases between the germline ends. The CDR3: CASSQPSLPTEQYF. The CDR3 DNA sequence: TGTGCCAGCAGCCAACCCTCGTTGCCAACCGAGCAGTACTTC.

CDR3 coding DNA: TGTGCCAGTAGTATAGTCGTGACTACCAACACCGGGGAGCTGTTTTTT. Its protein is CASSIVVTTNTGELFF. The rearrangement links TRBV19 to TRBJ2-2; tentatively, D is TRBD2 (5 bases). V was clipped by 1 base and J by 2 bases, with 11 bases between them. CDR1 and CDR2 (germline): LNHDA, SQIVND (reference sequence). This CDR3 is 16 amino acids long.

The V gene is TRBV5-1, the J gene TRBJ2-5, with a possible D match to TRBD1 (6 bases). CDR3 length: 15 amino acids. V was pared by 3 bases and J by 2 bases, with 14 bases between. Germline CDR1 and CDR2: SGHRS and YFSETQ. The CDR3, as DNA: TGCGCCAGCAGCTCGACAGGAATGGGGCAAGAGACCCAGTACTTC. Amino acid sequence: CASSSTGMGQETQYF.

V is TRBV27 and J is TRBJ2-7; 10 nucleotides agree with TRBD1. The junction had 2 bases not matched to a gene; V was cut back by 0 bases and J by 0 bases. The V gene's germline CDR1 is MNHEY and CDR2 SMNVEV (reference sequence). The CDR3 totals 16 residues. CDR3 residues: CASSLSRQGASYEQYF. The DNA of the CDR3 is TGTGCCAGCAGTTTATCGCGACAGGGGGCCTCCTACGAGCAGTACTTC.

The V call is TRBV19, the J call TRBJ1-1, with a weak D call TRBD1 (6 bases). This CDR3 is 13 amino acids long. The ends were cut back, 6 bases at V and 2 bases at J, with 10 bases in the middle. CDR1 LNHDA and CDR2 SQIVND come from the germline V gene (reference sequence). CDR3 DNA sequence: TGTGCCAGTAGGTGGACAGCAAACACTGAAGCTTTCTTT. Translated, it gives CASRWTANTEAFF.